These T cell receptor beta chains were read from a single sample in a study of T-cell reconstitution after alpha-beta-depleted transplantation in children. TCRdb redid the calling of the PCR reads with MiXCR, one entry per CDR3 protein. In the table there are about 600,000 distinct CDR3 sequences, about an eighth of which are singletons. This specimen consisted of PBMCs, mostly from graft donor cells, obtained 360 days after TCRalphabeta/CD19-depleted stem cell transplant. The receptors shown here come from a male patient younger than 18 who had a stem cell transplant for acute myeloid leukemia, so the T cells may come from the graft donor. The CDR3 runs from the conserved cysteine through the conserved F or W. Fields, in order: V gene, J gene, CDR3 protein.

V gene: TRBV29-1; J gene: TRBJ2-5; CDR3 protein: CSVEGGEETQYF
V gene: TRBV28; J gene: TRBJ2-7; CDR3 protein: CASSLWEGSYEQYF
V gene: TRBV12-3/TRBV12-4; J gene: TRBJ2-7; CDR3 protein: CASSFGQPGLGYEQYF
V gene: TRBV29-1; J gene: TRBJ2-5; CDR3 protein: CSVVGGSGSGETQYF
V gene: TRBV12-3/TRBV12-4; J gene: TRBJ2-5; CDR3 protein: CASSSGRRDRQETQYF
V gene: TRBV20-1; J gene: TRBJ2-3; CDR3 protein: CSASGSSTDTQYF
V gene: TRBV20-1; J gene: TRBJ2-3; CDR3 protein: CSATSTSGKADTQYF
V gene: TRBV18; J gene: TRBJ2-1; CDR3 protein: CASSTRGNQSSYNEQFF
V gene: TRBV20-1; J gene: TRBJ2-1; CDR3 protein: CSAEEFGVKTYNEQFF
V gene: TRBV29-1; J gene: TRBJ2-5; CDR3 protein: CSAMTSGLKRGETQYF
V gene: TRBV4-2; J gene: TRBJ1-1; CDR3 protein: CASLGTAYMNTEAFF
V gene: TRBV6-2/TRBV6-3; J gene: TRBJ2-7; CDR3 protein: CASSYSMGQGDSYEQYF
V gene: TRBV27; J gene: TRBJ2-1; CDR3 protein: CASRPPRLAGGNYNEQFF
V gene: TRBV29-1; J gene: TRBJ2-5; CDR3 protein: CSTQGETQYF
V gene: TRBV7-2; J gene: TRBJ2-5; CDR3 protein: CASSLWRRSQETQYF
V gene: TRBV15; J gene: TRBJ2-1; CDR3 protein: CATSRGAAEEQFF
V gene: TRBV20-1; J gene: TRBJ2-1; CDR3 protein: CSAPRGARTRRIWQFF
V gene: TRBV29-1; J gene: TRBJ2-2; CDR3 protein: CSAEPFNTGELFF
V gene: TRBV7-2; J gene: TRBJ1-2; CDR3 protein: CASSQRQGLPYGYTF
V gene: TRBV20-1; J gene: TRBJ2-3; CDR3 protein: CSAFPTAITDTQYF
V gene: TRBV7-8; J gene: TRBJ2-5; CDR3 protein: CASSATANQETQYF
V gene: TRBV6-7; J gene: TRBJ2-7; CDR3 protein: CASHHWTRRIYEQYF
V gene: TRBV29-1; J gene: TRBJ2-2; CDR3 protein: CSVQSGWGTGELFF
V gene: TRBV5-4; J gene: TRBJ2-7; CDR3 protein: CASSLMGGPNEQYF
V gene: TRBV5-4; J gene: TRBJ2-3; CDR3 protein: CASSHGRGDTDTQYF
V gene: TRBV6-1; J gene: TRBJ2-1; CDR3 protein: CASRPVVGERESYNEQFF
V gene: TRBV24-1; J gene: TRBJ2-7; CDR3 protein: CATSDLPSGPKYF
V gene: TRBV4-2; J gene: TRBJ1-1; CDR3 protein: CASSQVGQGLNTEAFF
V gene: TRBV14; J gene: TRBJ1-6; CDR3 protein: CASSQAGTQYNSPLHF